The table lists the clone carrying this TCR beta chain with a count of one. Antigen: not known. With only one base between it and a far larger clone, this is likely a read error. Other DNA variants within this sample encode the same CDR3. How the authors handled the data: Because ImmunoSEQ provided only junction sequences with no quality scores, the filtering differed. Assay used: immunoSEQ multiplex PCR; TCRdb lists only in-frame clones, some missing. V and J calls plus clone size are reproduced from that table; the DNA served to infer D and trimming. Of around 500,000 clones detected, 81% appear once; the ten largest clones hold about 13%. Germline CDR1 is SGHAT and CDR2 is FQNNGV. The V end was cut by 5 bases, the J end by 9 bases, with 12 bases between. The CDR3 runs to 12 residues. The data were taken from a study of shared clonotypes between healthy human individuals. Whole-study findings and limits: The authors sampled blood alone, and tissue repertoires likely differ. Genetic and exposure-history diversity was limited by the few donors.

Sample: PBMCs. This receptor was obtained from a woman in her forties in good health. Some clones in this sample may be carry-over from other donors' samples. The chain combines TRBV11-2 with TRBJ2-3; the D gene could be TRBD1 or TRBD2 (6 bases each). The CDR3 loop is CASSTRGQTQYF. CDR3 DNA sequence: TGTGCCAGCAGCACCCGGGGGCAGACGCAGTATTTT.